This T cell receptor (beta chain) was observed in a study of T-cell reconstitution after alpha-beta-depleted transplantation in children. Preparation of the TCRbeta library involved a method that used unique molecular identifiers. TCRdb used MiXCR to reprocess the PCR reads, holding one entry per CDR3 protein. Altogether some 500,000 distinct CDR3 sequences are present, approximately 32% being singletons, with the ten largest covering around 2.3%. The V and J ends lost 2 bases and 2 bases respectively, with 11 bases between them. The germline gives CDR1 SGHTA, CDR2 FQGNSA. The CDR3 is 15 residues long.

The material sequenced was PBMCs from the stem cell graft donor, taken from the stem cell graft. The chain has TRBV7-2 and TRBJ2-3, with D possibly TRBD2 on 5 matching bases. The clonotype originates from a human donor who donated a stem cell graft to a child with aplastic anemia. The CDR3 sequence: CASSLQPSSTDTQYF. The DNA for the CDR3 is TGTGCCAGCAGCTTACAACCTAGCTCCACAGATACGCAGTATTTT. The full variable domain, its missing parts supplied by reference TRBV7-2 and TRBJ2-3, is GAGVSQSPSNKVTEKGKDVELRCDPISGHTALYWYRQSLGQGLEFLIYFQGNSAPDKSGLPSDRFSAERTGGSVSTLTIQRTQQEDSAVYLCASSLQPSSTDTQYFGPGTRLTVL.